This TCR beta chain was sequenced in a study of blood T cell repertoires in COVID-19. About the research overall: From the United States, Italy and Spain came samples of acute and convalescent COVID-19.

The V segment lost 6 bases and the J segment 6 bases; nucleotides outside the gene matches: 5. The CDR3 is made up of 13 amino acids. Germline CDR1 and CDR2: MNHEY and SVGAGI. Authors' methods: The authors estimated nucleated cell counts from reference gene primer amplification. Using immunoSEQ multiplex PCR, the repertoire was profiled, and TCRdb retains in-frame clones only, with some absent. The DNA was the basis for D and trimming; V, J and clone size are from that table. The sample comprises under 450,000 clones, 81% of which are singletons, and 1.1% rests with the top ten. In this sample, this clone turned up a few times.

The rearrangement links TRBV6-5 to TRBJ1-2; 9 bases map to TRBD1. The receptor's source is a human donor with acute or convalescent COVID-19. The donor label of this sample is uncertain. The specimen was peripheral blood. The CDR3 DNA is TGTGCCAGCAGCCCGGGACAGGGAGATGGCTACACCTTC. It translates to CASSPGQGDGYTF.